This paragraph reports one TCR beta chain. Peripheral blood was drawn, approximately 9.7 milliliters per donor. Samples had at least 6 million PBMCs isolated from them. Primed by a sample-barcoded 5' primer and a J-beta primer mix, a second PCR proceeded for roughly 7 to 11 cycles. Each single sample gave us at least 3 million CDR3-containing paired-end reads. TCRdb processed the 5' RACE reads anew with MiXCR; each CDR3 protein has one entry. The repertoire consists of about 800,000 distinct CDR3 sequences, with 55% to 70% occurring once and the leading ten covering over 20%. The data were obtained in a study of blood T cells in healthy people across ages. CDR3 size: 14 residues. Per the germline V gene, CDR1 is MNHNY and CDR2 is SVGAGI (reference sequence). Trimming shortened V by 5 bases and J by 0 bases, and 10 bases separated the two germline ends.

Sequenced material: blood. The receptor's source is a man aged 25 to 40 in good health. The chain uses TRBV6-6 and TRBJ1-2; D unclear. CDR3 sequence: CASSDGETNYGYTF. The CDR3 DNA follows: TGTGCCAGCAGTGACGGGGAGACTAACTATGGCTACACCTTC.